A single T cell receptor (beta chain) is shown here with its context. Its antigen is not identified. Trimming removed 6 bases from V and 2 bases from J, with 16 bases in between. Germline assignment: CDR1 MNHEY and CDR2 SVGAGI. CDR3 size: 15 residues. The sorted conventional CD4+ T cells were CD25-low and CD127-high, with genomic DNA sequenced. Assay used: immunoSEQ multiplex PCR; TCRdb lists only in-frame clones, some missing. The data hold more than 40,000 clones, with more than 80% observed a single time. This sample was included in a study of regulatory and conventional T cells in RAG deficiency. Study results and limitations: Treg unique TCR beta sequences were approximately 100-fold fewer in Omenn syndrome and CID/AS patients than controls.

The same sample was also studied in work on regulatory T cells. That publication notes: The primer mix had 52 TRBV and 13 TRBJ primers. In patients, unique TRB V-J pairs were restricted and V/J usage skewed, especially in Tregs.

Sequencing was done on a sample of CD4+ effector T cells sorted from blood. The sequence came from a human donor in good health. The chain joins TRBV6-5 to TRBJ1-2; the D is unclear. The CDR3 DNA reads as TGTGCCAGCAGGGCCGATCGACGGGGAAACTATGGCTACACCTTC. It specifies CASRADRRGNYGYTF.